This record concerns one T cell receptor (beta chain) sequence. Its antigen is not known. Treatment of any kind had been given to no patient before thyroid surgery. The sample is drawn from a study of metastatic and nonmetastatic thyroid tumors. As for the study in general: Across peripheral blood and tumor or nodule tissue samples taken from malignant and benign thyroid patients, the repertoires were compared with one another. Study observations and caveats: The study reportedly found significantly higher TCR beta diversity in malignant thyroid tumors than benign nodules, in blood and tumor.

Authors' methods: In papillary thyroid cancer, a distant-metastasis classifier was built using CDR3 differences across clinicopathological groups. TCRdb re-processed the PCR reads through MiXCR. TCRdb's processing, not the study's, gives the V and J calls here. This sample has about 26,000 clones; approximately 15% occur once, and the top ten carry approximately 3.3%. The source is a female donor with papillary thyroid cancer or a benign thyroid nodule (not recorded which). Some clones in this sample may be carry-over from other donors' samples. Sequencing was done on a sample of blood.

CDR3 sequence reads: CASSSLAVVYEQYF. The CDR3 coding sequence is TGTGCCAGCAGCTCCTTAGCGGTGGTCTACGAGCAGTACTTC. V is TRBV7-9 and J is TRBJ2-7; a possible D gene is TRBD2 (6 bases). The V and J ends lost 4 bases and 3 bases respectively, with 13 bases between them. CDR1 and CDR2 (germline): SEHNR, FQNEAQ (reference sequence). The CDR3 length is 14 residues.